The 18 T cell receptor beta chains in this list originate from one sample, sequenced in a study of Ad26.COV2.S vaccination and SARS-CoV-2 variants. Some clones are missing from TCRdb's copy, which holds only in-frame ones; the method was immunoSEQ multiplex PCR. The table has 300,000 to 450,000 clones, about 90% seen once; the top ten hold 3.5% to 4.5%. The sequencing here drew on peripheral blood, taken after recovery from COVID-19. The source of these receptors is a human donor who had recovered from COVID-19.

The V gene is TRBV6-6, the J gene TRBJ2-5; D may correspond to TRBD1 or TRBD2 (6 bases each). With 5 bases removed from V and 5 bases from J, the gap between germline ends came to 18 bases. CDR3 size: 15 residues. CDR1 is MNHNY, CDR2 SVGAGI, per germline (reference sequence). The CDR3 loop reads CASSEGGPREETQYF. For the CDR3, the DNA is TGTGCCAGCAGTGAGGGGGGCCCGAGGGAGGAGACCCAGTACTTC.

This clone was seen just once. V is TRBV7-2 and J is TRBJ2-1, with TRBD2 matching over 10 bases. The trim removed 2 bases at V and 10 bases at J, leaving 8 bases unmatched. The CDR3 totals 15 residues. In germline, CDR1 is SGHTA, CDR2 FQGNSA. The CDR3 sequence: CASSLTSGANGEQFF. CDR3 in DNA: TGTGCCAGCAGCTTAACTAGCGGGGCCAACGGGGAGCAGTTCTTC. The full variable domain, in which reference TRBV7-2 and TRBJ2-1 provide the parts outside the CDR3, is GAGVSQSPSNKVTEKGKDVELRCDPISGHTALYWYRQSLGQGLEFLIYFQGNSAPDKSGLPSDRFSAERTGGSVSTLTIQRTQQEDSAVYLCASSLTSGANGEQFFGPGTRLTVL.

This clone was seen once. V usage is TRBV12-3 or TRBV12-4 and J usage is TRBJ2-1, with a possible D match to TRBD2 (5 bases). Trimming took 3 bases from V and 7 from J, leaving 10 bases between them. CDR3 length equals 13 residues. The DNA for the CDR3 is TGTGCCAGCAGTTTTGGCTGGGAGAATGAGCAGTTCTTC. Its translation: CASSFGWENEQFF.

The chain recombines TRBV5-1 with TRBJ2-1; 11 bases agree with TRBD2. There are 15 residues in the CDR3. CDR1 is SGHRS, CDR2 YFSETQ, per germline. V shed 0 bases, J shed 7 bases, and the junction held 3 bases outside the gene matches. CDR3 nucleotide sequence: TGCGCCAGCAGCTTGGTAGCGGGGGGGCCGAATGAGCAGTTCTTC. Encoded protein: CASSLVAGGPNEQFF.

The table lists this clone with a few counts. The chain is built from TRBV27 and TRBJ2-2; D gene uncertain. Looked up from germline, CDR1 is MNHEY and CDR2 is SMNVEV (reference sequence). The CDR3 contains 15 residues. Deletions cut 3 bases from V and 5 bases from J, with 13 bases between. In DNA, the CDR3 is TGTGCCAGCAGTTTGCCAGGACGGATGACCGGGGAGCTGTTTTTT. Protein: CASSLPGRMTGELFF.

The gene calls are TRBV7-9 and TRBJ1-2; D is uncertain. Trimming shortened V by 1 base and J by 6 bases, and 15 bases separated the two germline ends. The CDR3 length is 15 residues. Germline values: CDR1 SEHNR, CDR2 FQNEAQ (reference sequence). The CDR3 spells CASSLVAGSTHGYTF. CDR3 nucleotides: TGTGCCAGCAGCTTAGTGGCAGGCTCTACCCATGGCTACACCTTC.

Regarding this clone: This same CDR3 is encoded by further DNA sequences in the sample. This chain links TRBV9 with TRBJ2-7; TRBD1 aligns across 8 bases. Germline V lookup: CDR1 SGDLS, CDR2 YYNGEE. CDR3 length equals 15 residues. The V and J ends lost 0 bases and 0 bases, in that order; junction bases with no gene match: 2. CDR3 in amino acids: CASSVGTGSSYEQYF. As DNA, the CDR3 is TGTGCCAGCAGCGTAGGGACAGGGTCCTCCTACGAGCAGTACTTC.

The chain has TRBV5-4 and TRBJ2-1; D might be TRBD1 (5 bases). The CDR3 covers 15 residues. V lost 4 bases and J lost 1, with 12 bases in between. Germline V gene sequence: CDR1 SGHNT, CDR2 YYREEE (reference sequence). DNA for the CDR3: TGTGCCAGCAGCCGACCCAGGGAATCCTACAATGAGCAGTTCTTC. Amino acids: CASSRPRESYNEQFF.

The sample holds one count of this clone. The CDR3 spells CASSLGTYEQYF. The CDR3 DNA reads as TGTGCCAGCAGCTTAGGGACCTACGAGCAGTACTTC. V usage is TRBV7-9 and J usage is TRBJ2-7; D unclear. Germline V gene data show CDR1 as SEHNR and CDR2 as FQNEAQ (reference sequence). V was clipped by 1 base and J by 2 bases, with 3 bases between them. CDR3 length: 12 residues. Based on the CDR3 plus reference TRBV7-9 and TRBJ2-7, the full variable domain is DTGVSQNPRHKITKRGQNVTFRCDPISEHNRLYWYRQTLGQGPEFLTYFQNEAQLEKSRLLSDRFSAERPKGSFSTLEIQRTEQGDSAMYLCASSLGTYEQYFGPGTRLTVT.

This clone has just a few counts. The J gene is TRBJ1-5, the V gene TRBV6-5; D unclear. V was clipped by 0 bases and J by 8 bases, with 5 bases between them. Germline assignment: CDR1 MNHEY and CDR2 SVGAGI. The CDR3 extends over 12 amino acids. The DNA for the CDR3 is TGTGCCAGCAGTTACTCGATCGAGCCCCAGCATTTT. Its protein is CASSYSIEPQHF.

This clone was detected once. The V gene is TRBV18, the J gene TRBJ1-1; the D is unclear. The CDR3 length is 14 residues. Trimming cost V 1 base and J 4 bases, with 10 bases left between them. Germline V gene lookup returns CDR1 KGHSH and CDR2 LQKENI. The CDR3 sequence: CASSPQGTFTEAFF. The CDR3 DNA follows: TGTGCCAGCTCACCACAGGGAACCTTCACTGAAGCTTTCTTT.

The chain employs TRBV5-4 and TRBJ1-1; tentatively, D is TRBD1 (5 bases). The CDR3 spans 14 residues. Trimming left V 3 bases short and J 5 bases short, with 14 bases between. Germline CDR1 and CDR2: SGHNT and YYREEE (reference sequence). In DNA form, the CDR3 reads TGTGCCAGCAGCTCCCCCGACAGAAGTACTGAAGCTTTCTTT. Amino acid sequence: CASSSPDRSTEAFF.

The gene calls are TRBV3-1 (or the pseudogene TRBV3-2) and TRBJ2-1; 11 bases line up with TRBD1. The germline V gene has CDR1 LGHDT and CDR2 YNNKEL (reference sequence). Trimming took 4 bases from V and 8 from J; bases not matched to a gene: 7. This CDR3 has 15 amino acids. This CDR3 is CASSRDRGNTHEQFF. Here the CDR3 DNA reads TGTGCCAGCAGCCGGGACAGGGGGAATACTCATGAGCAGTTCTTC.

This chain connects TRBV27 to TRBJ1-5, with D unresolved. The germline CDR1 and CDR2 sequences are MNHEY and SMNVEV (reference sequence). V lost 7 bases and J lost 1, with 11 bases in between. The CDR3 sequence is 14 residues long. CDR3 bases: TGTGCCAGCAACCTCCGGGGAAGCAATCAGCCCCAGCATTTT. Its translation is CASNLRGSNQPQHF.

The chain combines TRBV11-2 with TRBJ2-1; no definite D call. V was cut by 0 bases and J by 6 bases, with 9 bases left in between. CDR3 length: 14 residues. CDR1 is SGHAT and CDR2 is FQNNGV in the germline V gene. CDR3 in amino acids: CASSLDLVGNEQFF. In nucleotides, the CDR3 is TGTGCCAGCAGCTTAGATCTAGTAGGCAATGAGCAGTTCTTC. Full variable domain (missing parts from reference TRBV11-2 and TRBJ2-1): EAGVAQSPRYKIIEKRQSVAFWCNPISGHATLYWYQQILGQGPKLLIQFQNNGVVDDSQLPKDRFSAERLKGVDSTLKIQPAKLEDSAVYLCASSLDLVGNEQFFGPGTRLTVL.

The rearrangement joins TRBV11-2 to TRBJ2-2; no definite D call. Trimming took 1 base from V and 7 from J, leaving 19 bases between them. Germline V lookup: CDR1 SGHAT, CDR2 FQNNGV. The CDR3 spans 17 residues. The CDR3 protein is CASSLVRLVGLHGELFF. The CDR3 DNA is TGTGCCAGCAGCTTAGTTCGGTTGGTCGGCCTACACGGGGAGCTGTTTTTT.

This chain joins TRBV9 and TRBJ1-2, with unresolved D. Trimming left V 0 bases short and J 3 bases short, with 12 bases between. The CDR3 runs to 15 residues. The V gene's germline CDR1 is SGDLS and CDR2 YYNGEE. CDR3 amino acids: CASSVDRGLDYGYTF. CDR3 sequence (DNA): TGTGCCAGCAGCGTAGATCGGGGATTGGACTATGGCTACACCTTC.

Only one count was recorded for this clone. The chain joins TRBV10-1 to TRBJ1-2; the D is unclear. Germline values: CDR1 WNHNN, CDR2 SYGVQD (reference sequence). CDR3 size: 13 residues. CDR3 sequence reads: CAKTNSENYGYTF. The CDR3 bases are TGCGCAAAGACGAACAGCGAAAACTATGGCTACACCTTC.